What follows are 10 T cell receptor beta chains derived from one specimen sequenced in a study of graft-versus-host responses after intestinal transplantation. The repertoire was sequenced with immunoSEQ multiplex PCR; TCRdb's copy has only in-frame clones and lacks some. Counted here are some 100,000 clones, around 93% occurring once; the ten biggest clones make up approximately 1%. No cognate antigen is known for these TCRs. Material: unstimulated CD8+ T cells sorted from spleen or lymph node cells, obtained before transplant. These receptors were taken from a human donor who was the organ donor for an intestinal transplant.

V gene TRBV11-3 combines with J gene TRBJ1-1, with D possibly matching TRBD1 (6 bases). The CDR3 covers 14 residues. Germline loops: CDR1 SGHNT, CDR2 YENEEA. Trimming shortened V by 4 bases and J by 0 bases, and 9 bases separated the two germline ends. The chain's CDR3 is CASSYRQVNTEAFF. The CDR3 DNA reads as TGTGCCAGCAGCTACAGACAGGTGAACACTGAAGCTTTCTTT.

This clone was recorded only once. The rearrangement joins TRBV7-6 to TRBJ2-1; 9 positions match TRBD2. Germline V lookup: CDR1 SGHVS, CDR2 FNYEAQ. The CDR3 runs 11 residues. The CDR3 region is CAGRGGVEQFF. DNA of the CDR3: TGTGCTGGGCGGGGGGGCGTTGAGCAGTTCTTC.

The rearrangement links TRBV9 to TRBJ1-2; D perhaps matches TRBD1 (5 bases). V shed 0 bases and J shed 5 bases, with 8 bases lying between them. The CDR3 contains 13 residues. Germline assignment: CDR1 SGDLS and CDR2 YYNGEE. CDR3 nucleotides: TGTGCCAGCAGCGTAGACAGGTGGTATGGCTACACCTTC. Protein product: CASSVDRWYGYTF.

The chain recombines TRBV5-6 with TRBJ1-5; maybe TRBD1 (6 bases). Germline loops: CDR1 SGHDT, CDR2 YYEEEE. The CDR3 is 15 amino acids. Trimming pared 2 bases from V and 3 bases from J, leaving 12 bases between. CDR3 sequence: CASSFAGAFNQPQHF. The DNA for the CDR3 is TGTGCCAGCAGCTTCGCAGGGGCCTTCAATCAGCCCCAGCATTTT.

As for this clone: Mismatch with germline at one junction end may stem from a read error. This chain connects TRBV6-1 to TRBJ1-1; a weak D match, TRBD1 (5 bases). This CDR3 contains 14 residues. Germline loops: CDR1 MNHNS, CDR2 SASEGT. The CDR3 spells CAGSEAGQGFGAFF. The DNA of the CDR3 is TGTGCCGGCAGTGAAGCGGGGCAGGGTTTTGGAGCTTTCTTT.

This chain joins TRBV27 and TRBJ2-1, with TRBD2 matching over 8 bases. Germline V lookup: CDR1 MNHEY, CDR2 SMNVEV (reference sequence). After removal of 3 bases from V and 4 bases from J, the junction contained 5 bases not matched to a gene. The CDR3 covers 15 residues. For the CDR3, the DNA is TGTGCCAGCAGTTTGGGTGCGGGGGGTTACAATGAGCAGTTCTTC. Translating gives CASSLGAGGYNEQFF.

DNA for the CDR3: TGTGCCAGCAGCCCGGGGGTTTTGGGACGGTTCGACTATGGCTACACCTTC. Protein: CASSPGVLGRFDYGYTF. V is TRBV11-2 and J is TRBJ1-2; possibly TRBD1 for D (5 bases). Germline CDR1 SGHAT, CDR2 FQNNGV. V was shortened by 5 bases and J by 3 bases, with 22 bases between the two germline ends. The CDR3 is made up of 17 amino acids. Full variable domain (remainder filled in from reference TRBV11-2 and TRBJ1-2): EAGVAQSPRYKIIEKRQSVAFWCNPISGHATLYWYQQILGQGPKLLIQFQNNGVVDDSQLPKDRFSAERLKGVDSTLKIQPAKLEDSAVYLCASSPGVLGRFDYGYTFGSGTRLTVV.

This chain links TRBV7-2 with TRBJ2-1; tentative D call: TRBD2 (5 bases). V was trimmed by 3 bases and J by 0 bases, leaving 18 bases between them. The CDR3 sequence is 18 residues long. Germline CDR1 reads SGHTA; CDR2 reads FQGNSA. As DNA, the CDR3 is TGTGCCAGCAGCTTGACCAGCGGCGCCTTAAGCTCCTACAATGAGCAGTTCTTC. Its protein product is CASSLTSGALSSYNEQFF.

The chain combines TRBV4-2 with TRBJ1-3, with D unresolved. This CDR3 is built from 13 residues. Germline V lookup: CDR1 LGHNA, CDR2 YNFKEQ. V dropped 0 bases and J dropped 4 bases, with 4 bases sitting between them. CDR3: CASSQETGNTIYF. CDR3 DNA sequence: TGTGCCAGCAGCCAAGAGACAGGAAACACCATATATTTT.

The chain combines TRBV27 with TRBJ2-7; 9 bases match TRBD2. V gave up 6 bases and J gave up 3 bases; unmatched junction bases: 6. CDR1 is MNHEY and CDR2 is SMNVEV in the germline V gene (reference sequence). This CDR3 region has 14 residues. CDR3 nucleotide sequence: TGTGCCAGCAGCAGGAGGCGGGAGGGCTACGAGCAGTACTTC. Its protein is CASSRRREGYEQYF.